The 16 T cell receptor beta chains below all came from one sample that was sequenced in a study of T-cell reconstitution after alpha-beta-depleted transplantation in children. Unique molecular identifiers were incorporated during preparation of the TCRbeta library. TCRdb processed the PCR reads anew with MiXCR; each CDR3 protein has one entry. The table lists about 260,000 distinct CDR3 sequences, approximately 8% of them singletons. The input for sequencing was PBMCs, mostly from graft donor cells, taken 180 days after TCRalphabeta/CD19-depleted stem cell transplant. These TCRs come from a male patient aged 10 to 17 who had a stem cell transplant for acute lymphoblastic leukemia, so the T cells may come from the graft donor.

This clonotype was seen ten or more times. The chain couples TRBV6-2 or TRBV6-3 to TRBJ1-1; D is unclear. This CDR3 is 12 amino acids long. The V end was cut by 2 bases, the J end by 8 bases, with 9 bases between. Germline CDR1 and CDR2: MNHEY and SVGEGT. Here the CDR3 reads CASSYGRMEAFF. CDR3 DNA: TGTGCCAGCAGTTACGGCAGGATGGAAGCTTTCTTT.

This clonotype was observed at least ten times. This sequence joins TRBV5-1 and TRBJ1-5; no firm D call. CDR3 length: 14 residues. Trimming shortened V by 0 bases and J by 6 bases, and 10 bases separated the two germline ends. The germline gives CDR1 SGHRS, CDR2 YFSETQ. The CDR3 loop reads CASSLAPGPQPQHF. CDR3 DNA sequence: TGCGCCAGCAGCTTGGCTCCGGGCCCTCAGCCCCAGCATTTT.

The rearrangement links TRBV6-1 to TRBJ2-7, with D tentatively TRBD1 or TRBD2 (5 bases each). Germline V gene sequence: CDR1 MNHNS, CDR2 SASEGT. This CDR3 has 14 amino acids. The germline V and J ends were trimmed by 6 bases and 6 bases, with 18 bases remaining between them. CDR3 nucleotides: TGTGCCAGCAGACACCGGGACCACCATTTCGAGCAGTACTTC. Translated, it gives CASRHRDHHFEQYF.

This clonotype was recorded at least ten times. The chain is built from TRBV15 and TRBJ1-4; D perhaps matches TRBD1 (5 bases). The V gene lost 0 bases and the J gene lost 6 bases, with 8 bases spanning the gap. Germline CDR1 and CDR2: LNHNV and YYDKDF (reference sequence). The CDR3 runs 14 residues. In DNA, the CDR3 is TGTGCCACCAGCAGAGATAGGGGCCATGAAAAACTGTTTTTT. Translated: CATSRDRGHEKLFF. Filled out from reference TRBV15 and TRBJ1-4, the complete variable domain reads DAMVIQNPRYQVTQFGKPVTLSCSQTLNHNVMYWYQQKSSQAPKLLFHYYDKDFNNEADTPDNFQSRRPNTSFCFLDIRSPGLGDTAMYLCATSRDRGHEKLFFGSGTQLSVL.

The table lists this clonotype with many counts. This chain links TRBV28 with TRBJ2-7, with D perhaps TRBD1 (5 bases). The CDR3 extends over 11 amino acids. V shed 10 bases and J shed 4 bases, with 11 bases lying between them. Per the germline V gene, CDR1 is MDHEN and CDR2 is SYDVKM. The DNA for the CDR3 is TGTGCCACCATGACAGAGTACGAGCAGTACTTC. Translated: CATMTEYEQYF.

This clonotype was counted at least ten times. The chain carries TRBV12-3 or TRBV12-4 and TRBJ1-5, with 11 bases aligning to TRBD1. The CDR3 length is 18 residues. The V and J ends lost 4 bases and 2 bases, in that order; junction bases with no gene match: 10. The chain's CDR3 is CASSSGRTGGKGNQPQHF. CDR3 bases: TGTGCCAGCAGTTCAGGCCGGACAGGGGGCAAGGGCAATCAGCCCCAGCATTTT.

In its sample, this clonotype was seen many times. The J gene is TRBJ2-7, the V gene TRBV18; no firm D call. V was shortened by 0 bases and J by 2 bases, with 11 bases between the two germline ends. Germline V gene data show CDR1 as KGHSH and CDR2 as LQKENI. The CDR3 totals 15 residues. The CDR3 loop is CASSPPFTVTYEQYF. DNA for the CDR3: TGTGCCAGCTCACCACCGTTTACGGTAACCTACGAGCAGTACTTC.

As regards this clonotype: Being one base from a much bigger clone, this may be a read error. This chain uses TRBV29-1 with TRBJ1-2, with a possible D match to TRBD1 (5 bases). V dropped 4 bases and J dropped 8 bases, with 14 bases sitting between them. Germline CDR1 reads SQVTM; CDR2 reads ANQGSEA. The CDR3 runs 12 residues. CDR3 residues: CSVAGLDGGYTF. Written as DNA, the CDR3 is TGCAGCGTTGCGGGGCTGGATGGGGGCTACACCTTC. The variable domain in full, completed from reference TRBV29-1 and TRBJ1-2, reads SAVISQKPSRDICQRGTSLTIQCQVDSQVTMMFWYRQQPGQSLTLIATANQGSEATYESGFVIDKFPISRPNLTFSTLTVSNMSPEDSSIYLCSVAGLDGGYTFGSGTRLTVV.

Ten or more counts support this clonotype. This chain joins TRBV4-1 and TRBJ2-7; the D gene could be TRBD1 or TRBD2 (5 bases each). V lost 0 bases, J lost 2 bases, and 11 bases lay in between. The CDR3 is 15 amino acids. CDR1 is MGHRA and CDR2 is YSYEKL in the germline V gene. In DNA form, the CDR3 reads TGCGCCAGCAGCCAAGAACCCGGGGCGACCTACGAGCAGTACTTC. Protein sequence: CASSQEPGATYEQYF.

This clonotype has at least ten counts. This chain links TRBV10-3 with TRBJ2-3; TRBD2 aligns across 8 bases. This CDR3 comprises 14 residues. V was pared by 11 bases and J by 5 bases, with 12 bases of the junction left unmatched. Germline V gene lookup returns CDR1 ENHRY and CDR2 SYGVKD. CDR3 in DNA: TGTGCCTGCCGTGTTCAGCGGGAGAGAGATACGCAGTATTTT. Encoded protein: CACRVQRERDTQYF.

This clonotype was picked up many times. The rearrangement links TRBV24-1 to TRBJ1-2; D gene ambiguous. CDR3 length equals 13 residues. Germline V lookup: CDR1 KGHDR, CDR2 SFDVKD. V lost 4 bases, J lost 4 bases, and 9 bases lay in between. The CDR3 loop is CATSERSFYGYTF. The CDR3 bases are TGTGCCACCAGTGAACGGTCCTTCTATGGCTACACCTTC.

The table lists this clonotype with many counts. The chain couples TRBV20-1 to TRBJ2-7; D is possibly TRBD2 (5 bases). The germline V and J ends were trimmed by 6 bases and 3 bases, with 15 bases remaining between them. Germline loops: CDR1 DFQATT, CDR2 SNEGSKA (reference sequence). The length of the CDR3 is 13 residues. The CDR3 sequence is CSAVTGYSYEQYF. In nucleotides, the CDR3 is TGCAGTGCGGTAACGGGGTACAGCTACGAGCAGTACTTC.

Ten or more counts support this clonotype. This rearrangement joins TRBV7-8 to TRBJ2-5, with TRBD1 identical over 10 bases. The CDR3 length is 15 residues. Germline-derived CDR1 and CDR2 are SGHVS and FQNEAQ. Trimming at V came to 3 bases and at J to 6 bases, leaving 7 bases not matched to a gene. CDR3 DNA sequence: TGTGCCAGCAGCTTTGAGACAGGGGGCGCCCAGACCCAGTACTTC. Amino acid sequence: CASSFETGGAQTQYF.

This clonotype was observed at least ten times. The genes are TRBV27 and TRBJ2-7, with D unresolved. Trimming shortened V by 4 bases and J by 3 bases, and 13 bases separated the two germline ends. Germline V gene sequence: CDR1 MNHEY, CDR2 SMNVEV (reference sequence). The CDR3 is 14 amino acids. CDR3 nucleotide sequence: TGTGCCAGCAGTTGGACCACGAACTACTACGAGCAGTACTTC. It translates to CASSWTTNYYEQYF.

The chain carries TRBV6-5 and TRBJ1-1; no definite D call. Germline V gene lookup returns CDR1 MNHEY and CDR2 SVGAGI. The ends were cut back, 2 bases at V and 6 bases at J, with 19 bases in the middle. The CDR3 totals 16 residues. This CDR3 reads CASSYSQAPSTAEAFF. The CDR3 DNA sequence: TGTGCCAGCAGTTACAGCCAGGCCCCCTCGACCGCTGAAGCTTTCTTT.

The sample holds many counts of this clonotype. The V call is TRBV29-1, the J call TRBJ2-2; unclear D gene. V lost 1 base and J lost 9, with 6 bases in between. The CDR3 length is 11 residues. Germline CDR1 SQVTM, CDR2 ANQGSEA. CDR3 sequence (DNA): TGCAGCGTTGAAGGGAACCGGGAGCTGTTTTTT. Protein sequence: CSVEGNRELFF.